Listed below are T cell receptor beta chains from one sample, sequenced in a study of cytomegalovirus exposure and HLA in healthy donors. The data were produced by immunoSEQ multiplex PCR, yet TCRdb's version contains in-frame clones alone and is incomplete. Among around 150,000 clones listed, about 65% were seen once. The sequencing input was PBMCs. The receptors were gathered from a man aged 40-49 years in good health and CMV-seropositive. Both conserved end residues are trimmed from each CDR3.

V	J	CDR3
TRBV6-1	TRBJ2-5	ATGERQETQY
TRBV6-4	TRBJ2-7	ARTGTGSYEQY
TRBV5-1	TRBJ1-3	ASSSEGREEAGNTIY
TRBV6-1	TRBJ2-7	ASSPRGYEQY
TRBV9	TRBJ2-1	ASSVGAGVEGNEQF
TRBV15	TRBJ2-3	ATSADVHDTQY
TRBV5-6	TRBJ2-7	ASSRPGGRGGRYEQY
TRBV4-3	TRBJ1-6	ASSRGGQNNSPLH
TRBV7-8	TRBJ2-2	ASSLAGRGTGELF
TRBV7-2	TRBJ2-5	ASSFGLLLGETQY
TRBV9	TRBJ1-3	ASSPTGIAGNTIY
TRBV15	TRBJ1-1	ATSRDREWDTEAF
TRBV9	TRBJ2-1	ASSVRLAAQYNEQF
TRBV6-5	TRBJ2-5	ASSYSLAGGRETQY
TRBV25-1	TRBJ2-5	ASSEFRLAGRETQY
TRBV9	TRBJ2-3	ASSVALSRGGGSDTQY
TRBV9	TRBJ2-1	ASSAPAGTSGGLSYNEQF
TRBV19	TRBJ2-7	ASSPDAQLIYEQY
TRBV18	TRBJ1-1	ASSLGTGPTSTEAF
TRBV21-1	TRBJ1-6	ASSKRWGRCSPLH
TRBV7-9	TRBJ2-3	ASRLGPGRVTDTQY
TRBV19	TRBJ2-4	ASSTGQGVNIQY
TRBV6-5	TRBJ2-7	ASSYGTAGNEQY
TRBV27	TRBJ1-2	ASASFLAPAGGYT
TRBV4-3	TRBJ2-7	ASSQEARGSYEQY
TRBV4-3	TRBJ1-2	ASSQIRTGQMGYT
TRBV30	TRBJ2-7	AWSAGTGVFYEQY
TRBV5-4	TRBJ2-5	ASSLVSGQETQY
TRBV2	TRBJ2-1	ASSPFNEQF
TRBV9	TRBJ1-2	ASRQTGGYT
TRBV7-6	TRBJ1-5	ASSLETASVNQPQH
TRBV30	TRBJ2-7	AWDRGPSYEQY
TRBV7-7	TRBJ1-1	ASSTDRNTEAF
TRBV6-4	TRBJ2-3	ASSDSTGGADTQY
TRBV7-2	TRBJ2-7	ASRYGQASYEQY
TRBV9	TRBJ2-3	ASSVGGGKGDTQY
TRBV4-3	TRBJ1-1	ASSPTGNTEAF
TRBV7-2	TRBJ2-5	ASSKGQAPQETQY
TRBV7-2	TRBJ2-2	ASSIQSNTGELF
TRBV4-1	TRBJ1-1	ASSQGTGMNTEAF
TRBV7-2	TRBJ1-2	ASSRGGFEGYT
TRBV6-1	TRBJ1-1	ASSHPYRGFTEAF
TRBV5-4	TRBJ2-3	ASSLAGGSSTDTQY
TRBV7-2	TRBJ1-2	ASSPDSYGYT
TRBV4-3	TRBJ1-4	ASSRQRQGGFTTNEKLF
TRBV27	TRBJ1-4	ASSFFRSPTNEKLF
TRBV9	TRBJ2-2	ASSVEDRGTGELF
TRBV4-1	TRBJ2-1	ASSPLTPSRANEQF
TRBV9	TRBJ1-1	ASSVEDRNTEAF
TRBV6-5	TRBJ2-7	ASSNRYEQY
TRBV30	TRBJ1-5	AWSEGRGLEPQH
TRBV18	TRBJ1-1	ASSTDRKNTEAF
TRBV5-1	TRBJ2-7	ASSLDGRGREQY
TRBV5-1	TRBJ2-5	ASSDPVGGLETQY
TRBV19	TRBJ2-3	ASSMGLAGLTDTQY